This paragraph reports one T cell receptor beta chain. Germline trimming cut 5 bases from V and 6 bases from J; bases unmatched to any gene: 7. There are 16 residues in the CDR3. The germline CDR1 and CDR2 sequences are MDHEN and SYDVKM. The data were taken from a study of blood T cell repertoires in COVID-19. Study at large: The United States, Italy and Spain supplied acute and convalescent COVID-19 samples.

Here immunoSEQ multiplex PCR was the method, and the copy in TCRdb shows in-frame clones only, minus some. The sample lists over 250,000 clones, approximately 89% occurring once. The sequence came from a woman aged 60-70 years who had recovered from COVID-19. The chain employs TRBV28 and TRBJ2-1, with 13 positions matching TRBD2. Sequencing used PBMCs or T cells enriched from blood (not recorded which). CDR3 loop: CASSPRTSGSGNEQFF. CDR3 DNA: TGTGCCAGCAGTCCCCGGACTAGCGGGAGTGGCAATGAGCAGTTCTTC.